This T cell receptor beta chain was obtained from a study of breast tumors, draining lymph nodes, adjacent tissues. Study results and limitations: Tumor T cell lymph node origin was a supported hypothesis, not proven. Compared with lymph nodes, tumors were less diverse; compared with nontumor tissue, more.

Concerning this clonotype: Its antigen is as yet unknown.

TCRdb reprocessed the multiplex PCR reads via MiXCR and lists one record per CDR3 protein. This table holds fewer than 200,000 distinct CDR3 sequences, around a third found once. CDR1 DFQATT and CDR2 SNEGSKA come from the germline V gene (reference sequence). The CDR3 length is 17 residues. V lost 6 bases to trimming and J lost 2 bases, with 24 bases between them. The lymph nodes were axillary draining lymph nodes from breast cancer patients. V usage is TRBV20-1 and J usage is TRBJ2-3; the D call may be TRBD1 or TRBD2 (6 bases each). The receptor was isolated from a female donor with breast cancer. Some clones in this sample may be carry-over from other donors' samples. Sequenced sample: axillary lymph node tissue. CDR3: CSARGPGNYGYTDTQYF. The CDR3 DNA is TGCAGTGCCCGGGGGCCCGGTAACTATGGCTACACAGATACGCAGTATTTT.